The next 32 T cell receptor beta chains were all read from a single sample in a study of T cells in Graves' hyperthyroidism and ophthalmopathy. Researchers took RNA transcripts and amplified the TCR beta CDR3 regions from them. Carried out on the TCR CDR3, a first-round RT-PCR used the HTBI primer set. TCRdb reprocessed the multiplex PCR reads with MiXCR, giving one entry per CDR3 protein. Among 280,000 or so distinct CDR3 sequences listed, 20% to 25% were seen once. The sequenced sample was blood. Receptors were obtained from a man aged 40-55 years with Graves' hyperthyroidism that later progressed to Graves' ophthalmopathy.

The chain recombines TRBV11-2 with TRBJ2-5, with 7 bases matching TRBD2. Germline V gives CDR1 SGHAT, CDR2 FQNNGV. The V segment lost 4 bases and the J segment 5 bases; nucleotides outside the gene matches: 7. CDR3 length equals 14 residues. The CDR3 spells CASSSPGGKETQYF. In nucleotides, the CDR3 is TGTGCCAGCAGCTCCCCCGGGGGGAAGGAGACCCAGTACTTC.

V usage is TRBV7-9 and J usage is TRBJ1-1; the D gene is possibly TRBD1 (5 bases). The V end lost 5 bases, the J end lost 5 bases, and 12 bases lay between the germline ends. The germline gives CDR1 SEHNR, CDR2 FQNEAQ (reference sequence). The CDR3 sequence is 13 residues long. CDR3 region: CASSLPGTTEAFF. CDR3 nucleotide sequence: TGTGCCAGCAGCCTACCCGGGACGACTGAAGCTTTCTTT.

At least ten counts were recorded for this clonotype. The chain has TRBV2 and TRBJ2-5; D unresolved. CDR3 size: 15 residues. Per the germline V gene, CDR1 is SNHLY and CDR2 is FYNNEI. V shed 3 bases and J shed 4 bases, with 15 bases lying between them. CDR3 loop: CASSDSGFGGETQYF. In nucleotides, the CDR3 is TGTGCCAGCAGTGATTCCGGGTTCGGTGGAGAGACCCAGTACTTC.

CDR3 DNA sequence: TGCAGTGCTAGGCTAGCGGGAGGCGGGGAGACCCAGTACTTC. Translating gives CSARLAGGGETQYF. The rearrangement links TRBV20-1 to TRBJ2-5; the match to TRBD2 covers 11 bases. The V gene end was trimmed by 3 bases and the J gene end by 5 bases; junction bases not matched to a gene: 5. Germline loops: CDR1 DFQATT, CDR2 SNEGSKA (reference sequence). The CDR3 runs 14 residues.

J is TRBJ1-2 and V is TRBV6-1, with no clear D. In germline, CDR1 is MNHNS, CDR2 SASEGT. V was clipped by 8 bases and J by 3 bases, with 13 bases between them. The CDR3 covers 13 residues. In nucleotides, the CDR3 is TGTGCCAGCTCGGGCCTCCTAGACTATGGCTACACCTTC. It codes for CASSGLLDYGYTF.

The CDR3 reads CASSLVGGADYEQYF. In DNA, the CDR3 is TGTGCCAGCAGCTTAGTAGGGGGAGCCGATTACGAGCAGTACTTC. The rearrangement joins TRBV11-2 to TRBJ2-7; possible D gene TRBD1, 6 bases. Trimming cost V 1 base and J 4 bases, with 14 bases left between them. The CDR3 runs 15 residues. The germline CDR1 and CDR2 sequences are SGHAT and FQNNGV.

This clonotype was counted many times. This chain joins TRBV19 and TRBJ1-2, with D possibly being TRBD1 (6 bases). V shed 2 bases and J shed 4 bases, with 23 bases lying between them. In germline, CDR1 is LNHDA, CDR2 SQIVND (reference sequence). The CDR3 loop spans 18 amino acids. CDR3 sequence reads: CASSINGQAGGGFYGYTF. CDR3 coding DNA: TGTGCCAGTAGTATAAACGGGCAGGCAGGAGGGGGATTCTATGGCTACACCTTC.

The chain links TRBV6-5 to TRBJ1-5, with D unclear. Between the trimmed V and J ends, which lost 2 bases and 0 bases, there was a span of 5 bases. The length of the CDR3 is 14 residues. From germline, CDR1 is MNHEY and CDR2 SVGAGI. The CDR3 DNA sequence: TGTGCCAGCAGTTACGGCCTTAGCAATCAGCCCCAGCATTTT. Translated, it gives CASSYGLSNQPQHF.

In this sample, this clonotype turned up many times. The chain couples TRBV12-3 or TRBV12-4 to TRBJ2-2; 8 bases are shared with TRBD2. V lost 5 bases to trimming and J lost 2 bases; unmatched junction nucleotides: 10. The CDR3 runs 17 residues. The CDR3 sequence is CASSKRVTSANTGELFF. For the CDR3, the DNA is TGTGCCAGCAGTAAAAGAGTGACTAGCGCTAACACCGGGGAGCTGTTTTTT.

The chain combines TRBV10-3 with TRBJ2-5; 10 bases fit TRBD1. V shed 10 bases and J 9 bases; nucleotides not matched to a gene: 5. Germline V gene lookup returns CDR1 ENHRY and CDR2 SYGVKD. The CDR3 loop spans 11 amino acids. The CDR3 here is CATGTGEAQYF. As DNA, the CDR3 is TGTGCCACCGGGACAGGGGAGGCCCAGTACTTC.

This sequence joins TRBV20-1 and TRBJ2-7; D uncertain. Germline assignment: CDR1 DFQATT and CDR2 SNEGSKA (reference sequence). The ends were cut back, 3 bases at V and 3 bases at J, with 12 bases in the middle. The CDR3 is made up of 13 amino acids. The CDR3 DNA sequence: TGCAGTGCTAGGAGTAGCTCCATCTACGAGCAGTACTTC. Translating gives CSARSSSIYEQYF.

The chain links TRBV6-2 or TRBV6-3 to TRBJ2-7, with D unresolved. V gave up 8 bases and J gave up 3 bases, with 11 bases separating them. The V gene's germline CDR1 is MNHEY and CDR2 SVGEGT. The CDR3 contains 12 residues. For the CDR3, the DNA is TGTGCCAGCGGCTTGGCAGGCTACGAGCAGTACTTC. Translation gives CASGLAGYEQYF.

This clonotype occurred many times. Possible read error: a much larger clone is one base away. J is TRBJ1-1 and V is TRBV12-3 or TRBV12-4; no clear D. This CDR3 has 16 residues. Trimming left V 3 bases short and J 3 bases short, with 17 bases between. The CDR3 sequence: CASSFYLRGDDTEAFF. CDR3 DNA: TGTGCCAGCAGTTTTTATTTACGCGGAGATGACACTGAAGCTTTCTTT.

The J gene is TRBJ1-5, the V gene TRBV29-1; unclear D gene. This CDR3 spans 13 amino acids. The V and J ends lost 4 bases and 4 bases respectively, with 11 bases between them. CDR1 and CDR2 from the germline V gene are SQVTM and ANQGSEA. In nucleotides, the CDR3 is TGCAGCGTTGCGCACAGCCAAAATCAGCCCCAGCATTTT. Its protein product is CSVAHSQNQPQHF. Based on the CDR3 plus reference TRBV29-1 and TRBJ1-5, the full variable domain is SAVISQKPSRDICQRGTSLTIQCQVDSQVTMMFWYRQQPGQSLTLIATANQGSEATYESGFVIDKFPISRPNLTFSTLTVSNMSPEDSSIYLCSVAHSQNQPQHFGDGTRLSIL.

In its sample, this clonotype was seen many times. V usage is TRBV29-1 and J usage is TRBJ2-7; 14 bases match TRBD2. The V segment lost 6 bases and the J segment 2 bases; nucleotides outside the gene matches: 6. This CDR3 is built from 15 residues. Germline V CDR1 and CDR2: SQVTM, ANQGSEA. CDR3: CSVGLAGDHTYEQYF. DNA of the CDR3: TGCAGCGTGGGACTAGCGGGAGACCACACCTACGAGCAGTACTTC.

The rearrangement joins TRBV20-1 to TRBJ2-2, with D unclear. The V gene lost 0 bases and the J gene lost 6 bases, with 17 bases spanning the gap. CDR3 size: 16 residues. Germline lookup yields CDR1 DFQATT and CDR2 SNEGSKA (reference sequence). CDR3 nucleotide sequence: TGCAGTGCTAGAGATCCCGGGCCTTCCGGATCCGGGGAGCTGTTTTTT. The encoded protein is CSARDPGPSGSGELFF.

This clonotype has ten or more counts. A single base separates this from a much larger clone, so it may be a read error. J is TRBJ2-7 and V is TRBV7-3; TRBD1 matches at 7 bases. This CDR3 contains 13 residues. Trimming took 3 bases from V and 9 from J; bases not matched to a gene: 8. Germline V gives CDR1 SGHTA, CDR2 FQGTGA. Written as DNA, the CDR3 is TGTGCCAGCAGCTTGAAGTCCCGGGACAGGCAGTACTTC. The encoded protein is CASSLKSRDRQYF. The full variable domain, with the rest looked up from reference TRBV7-3 and TRBJ2-7, is GAGVSQTPSNKVTEKGKYVELRCDPISGHTALYWYRQSLGQGPEFLIYFQGTGAADDSGLPNDRFFAVRPEGSVSTLKIQRTERGDSAVYLCASSLKSRDRQYFGPGTRLTVT.

This clonotype was counted many times. The chain joins TRBV7-2 to TRBJ1-5; weak D call: TRBD1 (6 bases). Deletions cut 0 bases from V and 3 bases from J, with 9 bases between. Germline lookup yields CDR1 SGHTA and CDR2 FQGNSA. The CDR3 runs 15 residues. The CDR3 here is CASSLARTDNQPQHF. As DNA, the CDR3 is TGTGCCAGCAGCTTAGCCAGGACAGACAATCAGCCCCAGCATTTT.

The sample holds many counts of this clonotype. The chain carries TRBV27 and TRBJ2-7; D may correspond to TRBD1 or TRBD2 (5 bases each). Trimming pared 3 bases from V and 2 bases from J, leaving 17 bases between. The CDR3 contains 16 residues. Germline CDR1 and CDR2: MNHEY and SMNVEV (reference sequence). CDR3 DNA: TGTGCCAGCAGTTTTGGGGGTTTGCCTGCAACCTACGAGCAGTACTTC. Encoded protein: CASSFGGLPATYEQYF.

This clonotype was observed once. The DNA for the CDR3 is TGTGCCAGCACCCAGACTAGCGGAAACTACGAGCAGTACTTC. It translates to CASTQTSGNYEQYF. This sequence joins TRBV6-4 and TRBJ2-7, with 9 bases matching TRBD2. The length of the CDR3 is 14 residues. The germline gives CDR1 MRHNA, CDR2 SNTAGT. V dropped 7 bases and J dropped 3; count of bases not matched to a gene: 7.

The chain joins TRBV28 to TRBJ2-7; 9 bases line up with TRBD1. Per germline, CDR1 MDHEN and CDR2 SYDVKM. The CDR3 sequence is 15 residues long. The ends lost 5 bases at V and 3 bases at J; junction bases unmatched: 8. This CDR3 reads CASSLDRGTHYEQYF. The CDR3 nucleotides read TGTGCCAGCAGTCTAGACAGGGGGACCCACTACGAGCAGTACTTC.

Ten or more counts support this clonotype. This chain uses TRBV4-2 with TRBJ2-7; the match to TRBD1 covers 12 bases. V gave up 2 bases and J gave up 5 bases; unmatched junction bases: 4. The CDR3 contains 15 residues. In germline, CDR1 is LGHNA, CDR2 YNFKEQ. The chain's CDR3 is CASSQPGQGAHEQYF. For the CDR3, the DNA is TGTGCCAGCAGCCAACCGGGACAGGGGGCTCACGAGCAGTACTTC.

The V call is TRBV12-3 or TRBV12-4, the J call TRBJ2-7; TRBD1 might be the D (6 bases). The CDR3 sequence is 13 residues long. The germline V and J ends were trimmed by 5 bases and 5 bases, with 13 bases remaining between them. The CDR3, as DNA: TGTGCCAGCAGTAACAGGGCTCCCAACGAGCAGTACTTC. Amino acids: CASSNRAPNEQYF.

This clonotype has just a few counts. V gene TRBV5-6 combines with J gene TRBJ2-5; no clear D gene. V dropped 1 base and J dropped 0 bases, with 10 bases sitting between them. CDR3 length equals 15 residues. Germline V gene lookup returns CDR1 SGHDT and CDR2 YYEEEE. CDR3 DNA sequence: TGTGCCAGCAGCTTGCACGAGTGGTACCAAGAGACCCAGTACTTC. Translation: CASSLHEWYQETQYF.

This clonotype was picked up many times. This chain connects TRBV29-1 to TRBJ2-5; D is unclear. Germline CDR1 is SQVTM and CDR2 is ANQGSEA. Trimming removed 5 bases from V and 2 bases from J, with 12 bases in between. The CDR3 contains 13 residues. The CDR3 spells CSVPGTPQETQYF. The CDR3 DNA sequence: TGCAGCGTTCCAGGTACACCTCAAGAGACCCAGTACTTC. Filled out from reference TRBV29-1 and TRBJ2-5, the complete variable domain reads SAVISQKPSRDICQRGTSLTIQCQVDSQVTMMFWYRQQPGQSLTLIATANQGSEATYESGFVIDKFPISRPNLTFSTLTVSNMSPEDSSIYLCSVPGTPQETQYFGPGTRLLVL.

The table lists this clonotype with many counts. This chain joins TRBV5-1 and TRBJ2-5; 8 bases fit TRBD2. Germline assignment: CDR1 SGHRS and CDR2 YFSETQ. CDR3 length: 15 residues. V was pared by 4 bases and J by 4 bases, with 9 bases of the junction left unmatched. The CDR3 region is CASSDTVTSAETQYF. CDR3 DNA: TGCGCCAGCAGCGACACCGTGACTAGCGCAGAGACCCAGTACTTC.

The rearrangement joins TRBV6-1 to TRBJ2-5; the D gene could be TRBD1 or TRBD2 (6 bases each). This CDR3 has 15 residues. CDR1 and CDR2 from the germline V gene are MNHNS and SASEGT. V was shortened by 5 bases and J by 5 bases, with 18 bases between the two germline ends. The CDR3, as DNA: TGTGCCAGCAGTACGGAGGGGGGTTTAGGCGAGACCCAGTACTTC. Amino acids: CASSTEGGLGETQYF.

This clonotype has at least ten counts. The rearrangement uses TRBV6-1 and TRBJ2-2; D could derive from TRBD1 or TRBD2 (5 bases each). The CDR3 is 15 residues long. Germline V gene sequence: CDR1 MNHNS, CDR2 SASEGT. Trimming stripped 4 bases from V and 2 bases from J, with 11 bases between. CDR3 sequence (DNA): TGTGCCAGCAGTGCCCGGGACGGTAACACCGGGGAGCTGTTTTTT. Amino acid sequence: CASSARDGNTGELFF.

This clonotype was observed at least ten times. The rearrangement uses TRBV29-1 and TRBJ1-1; a weak D match, TRBD1 (5 bases). The CDR3 is 13 residues long. Germline-derived CDR1 and CDR2 are SQVTM and ANQGSEA. V was cut by 7 bases and J by 3 bases, with 15 bases left in between. Here the CDR3 DNA reads TGCAGCGCAGCGGGGGGTGGTGACACTGAAGCTTTCTTT. Translated: CSAAGGGDTEAFF.

This clonotype was observed at least ten times. This chain links TRBV12-3 or TRBV12-4 with TRBJ1-1; weak D call: TRBD1 (6 bases). This CDR3 region has 13 residues. V was trimmed by 7 bases and J by 8 bases, leaving 17 bases between them. The DNA of the CDR3 is TGTGCCAGCACCCCTCCGTGGGGACAAGAAGCTTTCTTT. This sequence encodes CASTPPWGQEAFF.

This clonotype was found many times. J is TRBJ2-2 and V is TRBV10-3, with D perhaps TRBD1 (6 bases). The CDR3 totals 16 residues. CDR1 and CDR2 from the germline V gene are ENHRY and SYGVKD. V shed 4 bases and J shed 6 bases, with 18 bases lying between them. The CDR3 nucleotides read TGTGCCATCAGTGCCGGGACAACCTTGTTCTCCGGGGAGCTGTTTTTT. It yields the protein CAISAGTTLFSGELFF.

This chain connects TRBV28 to TRBJ1-3; D gene uncertain. The ends were cut back, 8 bases at V and 0 bases at J, with 11 bases in the middle. CDR3 length: 14 residues. CDR1 is MDHEN and CDR2 is SYDVKM in the germline V gene. CDR3 residues: CASGVESSGNTIYF. As DNA, the CDR3 is TGTGCCAGCGGGGTAGAGAGCTCTGGAAACACCATATATTTT.